The 8 T cell receptor beta chains reported below all come from one sample, sequenced in a study of cytomegalovirus exposure and HLA in healthy donors. Primers included in the PCR were 60 Vbeta and 13 Jbeta primers. The table came from immunoSEQ multiplex PCR; TCRdb's copy has only in-frame clones and leaves some out. The sample yields some 130,000 clones, 75% to 85% seen once. Sequenced material: PBMCs. These receptors all come from a male donor in good health and CMV-seropositive.

The chain has TRBV5-1 and TRBJ2-7; TRBD2 aligns across 10 bases. The CDR3 runs to 17 residues. With V trimmed by 4 bases and J by 2 bases, 12 bases remained unmatched. Germline-derived CDR1 and CDR2 are SGHRS and YFSETQ. CDR3 nucleotides: TGCGCCAGCAGCCCCTCCGGGGCTAGCGGGAGAGCCTACGAGCAGTACTTC. This sequence encodes CASSPSGASGRAYEQYF.

This chain uses TRBV30 with TRBJ2-2, with a tentative D call TRBD2 (5 bases). The V end lost 4 bases, the J end lost 4 bases, and 10 bases lay between the germline ends. The CDR3 is 13 amino acids. Looked up from germline, CDR1 is GTSNPN and CDR2 is SVGIG (reference sequence). CDR3 bases: TGTGCCTGGATAAGCGGTAGCACCGGGGAGCTGTTTTTT. Encoded protein: CAWISGSTGELFF.

J is TRBJ1-1 and V is TRBV6-5; no firm D call. The CDR3 sequence is 15 residues long. CDR1 and CDR2 (germline): MNHEY, SVGAGI. The V end was cut by 0 bases, the J end by 4 bases, with 12 bases between. The CDR3 DNA reads TGTGCCAGCAGTTACTCCCCCCTAGAGGGCACTGAAGCTTTCTTT. Translated: CASSYSPLEGTEAFF.

This clone was observed a single time. The rearrangement uses TRBV2 and TRBJ2-7, with 7 bases lining up with TRBD2. The V segment lost 11 bases and the J segment 7 bases; nucleotides outside the gene matches: 2. Germline CDR1 and CDR2: SNHLY and FYNNEI. The CDR3 is made up of 9 amino acids. CDR3 DNA sequence: TGTGCCTTCGGGGGGGAGCAGTACTTC. Encoded protein: CAFGGEQYF.

This chain uses TRBV2 with TRBJ2-3; the match to TRBD2 covers 8 bases. CDR1 and CDR2 from the germline V gene are SNHLY and FYNNEI. The ends lost 4 bases at V and 5 bases at J; junction bases unmatched: 5. The CDR3 is 14 residues long. The CDR3 DNA reads TGTGCCAGCAGTGGAGCGGGAGTTGGAGATACGCAGTATTTT. This translates into CASSGAGVGDTQYF.

This clone was counted a single time. Other DNA sequences within the sample encode an identical CDR3. This chain joins TRBV28 and TRBJ1-2; a possible D gene is TRBD1 (6 bases). The CDR3 extends over 12 amino acids. Germline CDR1 and CDR2: MDHEN and SYDVKM. Trimming shortened V by 3 bases and J by 8 bases, and 10 bases separated the two germline ends. CDR3 sequence reads: CASSLGARGYTF. The CDR3 nucleotides are TGTGCCAGCAGTTTGGGGGCTCGGGGCTACACCTTC.

This rearrangement joins TRBV11-3 to TRBJ2-2, with TRBD2 matching 9 bases. The CDR3 runs 17 residues. Trimming took 6 bases from V and 4 from J; bases not matched to a gene: 12. CDR1 is SGHNT and CDR2 is YENEEA in the germline V gene. The CDR3 here is CASSTTASGRLTGELFF. The DNA of the CDR3 is TGTGCCAGCAGTACCACCGCCAGCGGGAGGCTCACCGGGGAGCTGTTTTTT. Looking up the rest from reference TRBV11-3 and TRBJ2-2 gives the full variable domain: EAGVVQSPRYKIIEKKQPVAFWCNPISGHNTLYWYLQNLGQGPELLIRYENEEAVDDSQLPKDRFSAERLKGVDSTLKIQPAELGDSAVYLCASSTTASGRLTGELFFGEGSRLTVL.

This chain connects TRBV4-2 to TRBJ2-7; TRBD1 might be the D (6 bases). V dropped 4 bases and J dropped 1 base, with 23 bases sitting between them. This CDR3 is built from 18 residues. CDR1 is LGHNA and CDR2 is YNFKEQ in the germline V gene. The CDR3: CASSPHLYTGTGSYEQYF. CDR3 in DNA: TGTGCCAGCAGCCCCCACCTTTACACAGGGACGGGGTCCTACGAGCAGTACTTC.